This T cell receptor beta chain comes out of a study of cytotoxic CD8 clonotypes in ibrutinib-treated CLL. Across the whole study: Response material was collected after a median around 12 months of treatment, range 6 to 36. Whole-study results and caveats: Public clonotypes, found uncommonly, either contracted or stayed stable on treatment.

Using immunoSEQ multiplex PCR, the repertoire was profiled, and TCRdb retains in-frame clones only, with some absent. The sample records hundreds of thousands of clones, under 75% being singletons. Notes on this clone: As yet, its antigen is unknown.

The CDR3 runs to 13 residues. Trimming cost V 5 bases and J 3 bases, with 10 bases left between them. Germline V gives CDR1 SGHVS, CDR2 FQNEAQ. The sequence was collected from a human donor with chronic lymphocytic leukemia. The chain combines TRBV7-8 with TRBJ1-1, with unresolved D. Sequenced here: PBMCs, sampled after 24 months of ibrutinib treatment. The CDR3 region has the DNA TGTGCCAGCAGCATTGGGCCTGACACTGAAGCTTTCTTT. Encoded protein: CASSIGPDTEAFF.